These 5 T cell receptor beta chains share one sample of origin, sequenced in a study of Graves' ophthalmopathy and Graves' hyperthyroidism. RNA served as the template for amplifying TCR beta CDR3 regions. First-round RT-PCR with HTBI primers preceded a second-round multiplex PCR. TCRdb reprocessed the multiplex PCR reads via MiXCR and lists one record per CDR3 protein. The table shows 400,000 to 450,000 distinct CDR3 sequences, with around 21% occurring only once. The sample taken for sequencing was peripheral blood. The receptor set was obtained from a woman between 18 and 29 years old with stable Graves' hyperthyroidism.

There are a few counts of this clonotype. This chain uses TRBV20-1 with TRBJ2-2; D gene ambiguous. The CDR3 contains 11 residues. Germline V gives CDR1 DFQATT, CDR2 SNEGSKA (reference sequence). CDR3 bases: TGCACAGAATGGTGTTCCGGGGAGCTGTTTTTT. Protein sequence: CTEWCSGELFF.

This chain connects TRBV4-1 to TRBJ1-5; a possible D gene is TRBD1 (5 bases). Per germline, CDR1 MGHRA and CDR2 YSYEKL. The ends were cut back, 1 base at V and 7 bases at J, with 11 bases in the middle. This CDR3 is built from 14 residues. CDR3: CASSQARAGQPQHF. CDR3 DNA sequence: TGCGCCAGCAGCCAAGCCAGGGCGGGCCAGCCCCAGCATTTT.

V gene TRBV12-3 or TRBV12-4 combines with J gene TRBJ1-2; weak D call: TRBD1 (6 bases). This CDR3 comprises 14 residues. The V and J ends lost 1 base and 4 bases respectively, with 10 bases between them. CDR3 nucleotide sequence: TGTGCCAGCAGTTTAGTCGGACAGAGCTATGGCTACACCTTC. It encodes CASSLVGQSYGYTF.

This clonotype was recorded many times. V gene TRBV3-1 combines with J gene TRBJ2-5; D is tentatively TRBD1 or TRBD2 (5 bases each). Germline CDR1 is LGHDT and CDR2 is YNNKEL (reference sequence). CDR3 length: 15 residues. V was trimmed by 4 bases and J by 2 bases, leaving 14 bases between them. DNA of the CDR3: TGTGCCAGCAGCCGGACCGGGACGTGGCAAGAGACCCAGTACTTC. Translation: CASSRTGTWQETQYF.

This clonotype was observed many times. CDR3 nucleotides: TGCAGTGCTAGAGATCCGGACAGGGATCAGCCCCAGCATTTT. Translated: CSARDPDRDQPQHF. The chain has TRBV20-1 and TRBJ1-5; 8 bases match TRBD1. CDR1 DFQATT and CDR2 SNEGSKA come from the germline V gene (reference sequence). The trim removed 0 bases at V and 5 bases at J, leaving 3 bases unmatched. The CDR3 consists of 14 residues.